This TCR beta chain was sequenced in a study of blood T cells in healthy people across ages. Points from the study as a whole: Correlation between TCR beta diversity and naive T cell percentage was strong. There was no known CMV status for donors, so expanded clonotype changes were possibly confounded.

Primed by a sample-barcoded 5' primer and a J-beta primer mix, a second PCR proceeded for 7 to 11 cycles. Via MiXCR, TCRdb re-called the 5' RACE reads, giving one row per CDR3 protein. The sample records 650,000 to 800,000 distinct CDR3 sequences, 40% to 50% being singletons. For this clonotype: Its antigen is currently unknown.

Sequencing used blood. The TCR comes from a man in his fifties or sixties in good health.

The CDR3 DNA reads as TGTGCCACCAGCAGCAGGGGAGAGACCCAGTACTTC. It encodes CATSSRGETQYF. This chain connects TRBV15 to TRBJ2-5; possibly TRBD1 for D (6 bases). CDR3 length equals 12 residues. V was trimmed by 3 bases and J by 4 bases, leaving 6 bases between them. Germline CDR1 reads LNHNV; CDR2 reads YYDKDF (reference sequence). The whole variable domain, remainder taken from reference TRBV15 and TRBJ2-5, is DAMVIQNPRYQVTQFGKPVTLSCSQTLNHNVMYWYQQKSSQAPKLLFHYYDKDFNNEADTPDNFQSRRPNTSFCFLDIRSPGLGDTAMYLCATSSRGETQYFGPGTRLLVL.